Below, 2 T cell receptor beta chains from the same sample are listed, as sequenced in a study of T cells after yellow fever vaccination. TCRdb re-analysed the 5' RACE reads in MiXCR, keeping a single row per CDR3 protein. The sample shows approximately 150,000 distinct CDR3 sequences, 6.2% of them seen only once. Sequencing used CD4+ T cells sorted from PBMCs, obtained on the day of the first yellow fever vaccination. Receptors originate from a man in his late teens or twenties who received the YFV17D yellow fever vaccine.

The table lists this clonotype with a few counts. This sequence joins TRBV29-1 and TRBJ2-5; D possibly uses TRBD1 or TRBD2 (5 bases each). Trimming pared 0 bases from V and 0 bases from J, leaving 20 bases between. The V gene's germline CDR1 is SQVTM and CDR2 ANQGSEA. CDR3 length equals 18 residues. The CDR3 DNA is TGCAGCGTTGAAGATCATATGTCAGGGAGACCGTACCAAGAGACCCAGTACTTC. This sequence encodes CSVEDHMSGRPYQETQYF. Filled out from reference TRBV29-1 and TRBJ2-5, the complete variable domain reads SAVISQKPSRDICQRGTSLTIQCQVDSQVTMMFWYRQQPGQSLTLIATANQGSEATYESGFVIDKFPISRPNLTFSTLTVSNMSPEDSSIYLCSVEDHMSGRPYQETQYFGPGTRLLVL.

This clonotype was seen many times. The chain links TRBV20-1 to TRBJ2-3, with D perhaps given as TRBD1 or TRBD2 (5 bases each). Trimming removed 3 bases from V and 8 bases from J, with 15 bases in between. The CDR3 is 13 residues long. Germline V gene lookup returns CDR1 DFQATT and CDR2 SNEGSKA (reference sequence). The CDR3 DNA reads as TGCAGTGCTAGTTTCAGGGAGAGCGCTACGCAGTATTTT. It specifies CSASFRESATQYF.